This is a list of T cell receptor beta chains from one sample in a study of blood T cell repertoires in COVID-19. Using immunoSEQ multiplex PCR, the repertoire was profiled, and TCRdb retains in-frame clones only, with some absent. This sample yields tens of thousands of clones, of which 87% are seen a single time; 15% belongs to the top ten. The sequencing input was peripheral blood. These receptors were collected from a man aged 55-75 years with active COVID-19. Both conserved end residues are part of each CDR3. D genes are given only for firm matches. Clone size is shown for a subset of rows, as once, few, many or a class of expanded clone.

J: TRBJ2-3
D: .
V: TRBV12-5
size: .
DNA: TGTGCTAGTGCCACCCTAGCGACCACGCAGTATTTT
CDR3: CASATLATTQYF

J: TRBJ2-7
D: TRBD2
V: TRBV29-1
size: few
DNA: TGCAGCGTTGATACCGGGACTAGCGGTCGTAACAGCGCCTACGAGCAGTACTTC
CDR3: CSVDTGTSGRNSAYEQYF

J: TRBJ2-5
D: .
V: TRBV19
size: .
DNA: TGTGCCAGTAGTATAGTAGGGAGCGCACAAGAGACCCAGTACTTC
CDR3: CASSIVGSAQETQYF

J: TRBJ2-5
D: .
V: TRBV27
size: .
DNA: TGTGCCAGCAGACGCGAAGAGACCCAGTACTTC
CDR3: CASRREETQYF

J: TRBJ2-2
D: TRBD1
V: TRBV5-1
size: .
DNA: TGCGCCAGCAGCGGGGGACAGGGGAACACCGGGGAGCTGTTTTTT
CDR3: CASSGGQGNTGELFF

J: TRBJ2-5
D: .
V: TRBV30
size: .
DNA: TGTGCCTGGAGTCCCCCTGGTTTGACTAGTCTTGAGACCCAGTACTTC
CDR3: CAWSPPGLTSLETQYF

J: TRBJ2-5
D: TRBD1
V: TRBV7-8
size: .
DNA: TGTGCCAGCAGCTTCACTTCCGGGACAGTCCAAGAGACCCAGTACTTC
CDR3: CASSFTSGTVQETQYF

J: TRBJ2-7
D: TRBD2
V: TRBV4-1
size: .
DNA: TGCGCCAGCAGCCAAGATCACGCTAGCGGTAACTACGAGCAGTACTTC
CDR3: CASSQDHASGNYEQYF

J: TRBJ2-1
D: TRBD2
V: TRBV7-3
size: .
DNA: TGTGCCAGCAGCTTATCGGGACTAGCGGGCGGGTACAATGAGCAGTTCTTC
CDR3: CASSLSGLAGGYNEQFF

J: TRBJ1-1
D: .
V: TRBV10-3
size: .
DNA: TGTGCCATCAGTGAGGGGGAGGCCTCGCTAGGGACTGAAGCTTTCTTT
CDR3: CAISEGEASLGTEAFF

J: TRBJ1-5
D: .
V: TRBV5-8
size: once
DNA: TGTGCCAGCAGCTTTTCGACAGGTCGCCAGCCCCAGCATTTT
CDR3: CASSFSTGRQPQHF

J: TRBJ2-2
D: TRBD2
V: TRBV18
size: .
DNA: TGTGCCAGCTCACCACTAGCGGGGGAAACCGGGGAGCTGTTTTTT
CDR3: CASSPLAGETGELFF

J: TRBJ2-3
D: TRBD2
V: TRBV3-1/TRBV3-2
size: .
DNA: TGTGCCAGCAGCAGGACTAGCGGGGGGCCCACAGATACGCAGTATTTT
CDR3: CASSRTSGGPTDTQYF

J: TRBJ2-1
D: TRBD2
V: TRBV11-3
size: .
DNA: TGTGCCAGCAGCTACTCGACCTCGGGACTACTCAATGAGCAGTTCTTC
CDR3: CASSYSTSGLLNEQFF

J: TRBJ2-7
D: TRBD2
V: TRBV30
size: .
DNA: TGTGCCTGGAGTGTACCAGGGACTAGCATCCACGAGCAGTACTTC
CDR3: CAWSVPGTSIHEQYF

J: TRBJ1-6
D: TRBD1
V: TRBV11-3
size: .
DNA: TGTGCCAGCAGCCACGGACAGGGGAATTCACCCCTCCACTTT
CDR3: CASSHGQGNSPLHF

J: TRBJ2-2
D: TRBD1
V: TRBV3-1/TRBV3-2
size: .
DNA: TGTGCCAGCAGCCAAGATCGAGGAGGTCACGACAGGGGGCCACGGGGAGCTGTTTTT
CDR3: CASSQDRGGHDRGPRGAVF

J: TRBJ1-1
D: TRBD1
V: TRBV6-6
size: .
DNA: TGTGCCAGCAGTTACTTGGGACAGACTGAAGCTTTCTTT
CDR3: CASSYLGQTEAFF